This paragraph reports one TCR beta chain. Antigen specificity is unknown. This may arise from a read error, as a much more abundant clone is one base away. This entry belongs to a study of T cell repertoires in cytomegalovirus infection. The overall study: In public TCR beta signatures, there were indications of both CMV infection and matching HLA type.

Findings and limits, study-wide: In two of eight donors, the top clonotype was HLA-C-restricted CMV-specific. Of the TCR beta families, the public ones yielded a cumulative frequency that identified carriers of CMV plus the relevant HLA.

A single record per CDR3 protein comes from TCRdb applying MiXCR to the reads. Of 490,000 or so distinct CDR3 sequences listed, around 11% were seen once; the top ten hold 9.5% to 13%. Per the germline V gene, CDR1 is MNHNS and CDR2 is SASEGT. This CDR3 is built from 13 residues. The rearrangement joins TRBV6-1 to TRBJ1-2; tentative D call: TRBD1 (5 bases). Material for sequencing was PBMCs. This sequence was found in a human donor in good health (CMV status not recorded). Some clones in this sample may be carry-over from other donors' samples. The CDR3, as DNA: TGTGCCGGCAGTGAGAGCCAGGGCTATGGCTACACCTTC. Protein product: CAGSESQGYGYTF.